The rows below give T cell receptor beta chains drawn from one sample of a study of blood T cell repertoires in COVID-19. TCRdb keeps only in-frame clones here, not all; method: immunoSEQ multiplex PCR. Among more than 70,000 clones listed, about nine tenths were seen once. The material sequenced was peripheral blood. The receptor set was obtained from a woman younger than 30 with acute or convalescent COVID-19. CDR3s include the opening cysteine and the closing phenylalanine or tryptophan. The order of the fields is V gene, D gene, J gene, clone size, CDR3 DNA, CDR3 protein. A D gene is named only where the DNA matches it firmly. The size of a clone is reported for some rows only, either as once, few or many, or as a class for expanded clones.

>TRBV30|TRBD1|TRBJ1-1|.
TGTGCCTGGAGTCGCAAAAGCTCCGGGACAGACGAAGCTTTCTTT
CAWSRKSSGTDEAFF
>TRBV4-1|TRBD2|TRBJ2-7|.
TGCGCCAGCAGCCAAGCTCTAGCGGGGGGGCCCTACGAGCAGTACTTC
CASSQALAGGPYEQYF
>TRBV30|TRBD1|TRBJ1-2|.
TGTGCCTGGAGTGTGCCGGGACAGGGCCTCTATGGCTACACCTTC
CAWSVPGQGLYGYTF
>TRBV18|.|TRBJ2-7|.
TGTGCCAGCTCACCAGGCCTTGTGTACGAGCAGTACTTC
CASSPGLVYEQYF
>TRBV10-3|TRBD2|TRBJ2-3|.
TGTGCCATCAGTGAGGGACGGGAGGGCCCCGATACGCAGTATTTT
CAISEGREGPDTQYF
>TRBV6-5|.|TRBJ1-1|.
TGTGCCAGCAGTCCGGGACTCACGAACACTGAAGCTTTCTTT
CASSPGLTNTEAFF
>TRBV28|.|TRBJ2-3|.
TGTGCCAGCAGTTTAGGCAGGCCAGATACGCAGTATTTT
CASSLGRPDTQYF
>TRBV28|.|TRBJ1-6|.
TGTGCCAGCAGTTTAAGGCAGGGTAATTCACCCCCCCACTTT
CASSLRQGNSPPHF
>TRBV29-1|.|TRBJ1-1|.
TGCAGCGTCCCCATGGGGGGATCTGAAGCTTTCTTT
CSVPMGGSEAFF
>TRBV15|TRBD2|TRBJ2-7|.
TGTGCCACCAGCAGAGAGAAGCGGGGGGTCTCCTACGAGCAGTACTTC
CATSREKRGVSYEQYF
>TRBV30|TRBD1|TRBJ1-2|.
TGTGCCTGGAGTGCGGACAGGTCTTATGGCTACACCTTC
CAWSADRSYGYTF
>TRBV3-1/TRBV3-2|.|TRBJ2-2|.
TGTGCCAGCAGCCAAGAAAACAGAATAAACACCGGGGAGCTGTTTTTT
CASSQENRINTGELFF
>TRBV11-2|TRBD1|TRBJ1-1|once
TGTGCCAGCAGCCGGGACAGGGACACTGAAGCTTTCTTT
CASSRDRDTEAFF
>TRBV29-1|TRBD1|TRBJ1-6|.
TGCAGCGTTGTAGGGGACAGCAATTCACCCCTCCACTTT
CSVVGDSNSPLHF
>TRBV27|TRBD1|TRBJ2-3|.
TGTGCCAGCAGTTCGGGTCACAGGGGGCAAGGCACAGATACGCAGTATTTT
CASSSGHRGQGTDTQYF
>TRBV10-3|.|TRBJ1-3|.
TGTGCCATCAGTGATGAGGGGGAGGGAAACACCATATATTTT
CAISDEGEGNTIYF
>TRBV28|.|TRBJ2-7|.
TGTGCCAGCAGCTCATCGGGACATTACGAGCAGTACTTC
CASSSSGHYEQYF
>TRBV15|TRBD1|TRBJ1-6|.
TGTGCCACCAGCAGAGATCGCGACAGGGACTCACCCCTCCACTTT
CATSRDRDRDSPLHF
>TRBV4-1|.|TRBJ1-4|.
TGCGCCAGCAGCCAAGAAACGGTTCCCATAAATGAAAAACTGTTTTTT
CASSQETVPINEKLFF
>TRBV29-1|TRBD2|TRBJ2-1|.
TGCAGCGTTACTCTAGCGGCCTACAATGAGCAGTTCTTC
CSVTLAAYNEQFF
>TRBV7-6|TRBD2|TRBJ2-2|.
TGTGCCAGCAGCTATCGGACTAGCGGGGGCCTAACGAACACCGGGGAGCTGTTTTTT
CASSYRTSGGLTNTGELFF
>TRBV19|.|TRBJ1-1|.
TGTGCCAGTTCGGGGTACACTGAAGCTTTCTTT
CASSGYTEAFF
>TRBV28|.|TRBJ1-4|.
TGTGCCAGCAGCTCCCGGGGAGGCAATAGTAATGAAAAACTGTTTTTT
CASSSRGGNSNEKLFF
>TRBV11-2|TRBD1|TRBJ2-5|.
TGTGCCAGCAGCTTAGGATCCGAGACAGGGCAAGAGACCCAGTACTTC
CASSLGSETGQETQYF
>TRBV5-6|.|TRBJ1-2|once
TGTGCCAGCAGTTGGGCGGGGGGCTACACCTTC
CASSWAGGYTF
>TRBV30|.|TRBJ2-7|once
TGTGCCTGGTTCAGGGTAACTCTCCCTTACGAGCAGTACTTC
CAWFRVTLPYEQYF
>TRBV6-1|.|TRBJ1-2|.
TGTGCCAGCAGTGAGCAGGGTGACTATGGCTACACCTTC
CASSEQGDYGYTF
>TRBV7-9|.|TRBJ2-5|.
TGTGCCAGCAGCTTGGCGAGCATCCGAGGGGAGACCCAGTACTTC
CASSLASIRGETQYF